This T cell receptor beta chain is drawn from a study of response to subunit inactivated influenza vaccine. TCRdb re-derived calls from the RT-PCR reads in MiXCR, one entry per CDR3 protein. The data contain approximately 520,000 distinct CDR3 sequences, around 25% of them seen just once; the ten biggest clones take up approximately 1.9%. Germline CDR1 is DFQATT and CDR2 is SNEGSKA (reference sequence). This CDR3 comprises 14 residues. V was pared by 6 bases and J by 8 bases, with 17 bases between. This clonotype showed up just a few times. This sequence was found in a man over 45 who received an inactivated influenza vaccine. The V and J genes are TRBV20-1 and TRBJ1-6; a possible D gene is TRBD1 (5 bases). The source was CD4+ T cells sorted from PBMCs, collected less than 6 days after vaccination. The CDR3, as DNA: TGCAGTGCCCGATCTCCGGGGGAGCATTCACCCCTCCACTTT. Translated, it gives CSARSPGEHSPLHF.